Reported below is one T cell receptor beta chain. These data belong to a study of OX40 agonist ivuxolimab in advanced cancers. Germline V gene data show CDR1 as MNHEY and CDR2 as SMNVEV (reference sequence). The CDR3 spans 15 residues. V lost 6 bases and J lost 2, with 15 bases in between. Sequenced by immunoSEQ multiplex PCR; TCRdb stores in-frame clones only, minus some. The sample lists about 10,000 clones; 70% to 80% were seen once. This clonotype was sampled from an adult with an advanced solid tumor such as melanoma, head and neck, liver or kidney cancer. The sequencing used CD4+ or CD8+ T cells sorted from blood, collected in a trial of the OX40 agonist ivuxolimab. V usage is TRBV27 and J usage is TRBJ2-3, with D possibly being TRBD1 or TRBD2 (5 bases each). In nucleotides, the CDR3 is TGTGCCAGCAGCCTACTCCCCGGGACCACAGATACGCAGTATTTT. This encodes CASSLLPGTTDTQYF.